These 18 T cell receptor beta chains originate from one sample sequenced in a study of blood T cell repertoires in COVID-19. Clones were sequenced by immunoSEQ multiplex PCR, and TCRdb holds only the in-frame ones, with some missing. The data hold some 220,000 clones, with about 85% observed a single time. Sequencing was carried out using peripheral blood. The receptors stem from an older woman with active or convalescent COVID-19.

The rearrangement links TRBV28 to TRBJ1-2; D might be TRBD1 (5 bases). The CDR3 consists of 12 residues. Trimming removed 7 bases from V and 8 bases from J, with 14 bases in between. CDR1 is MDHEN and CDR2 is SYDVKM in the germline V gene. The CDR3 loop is CASMDTGWGYTF. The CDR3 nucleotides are TGTGCCAGCATGGACACGGGTTGGGGCTACACCTTC.

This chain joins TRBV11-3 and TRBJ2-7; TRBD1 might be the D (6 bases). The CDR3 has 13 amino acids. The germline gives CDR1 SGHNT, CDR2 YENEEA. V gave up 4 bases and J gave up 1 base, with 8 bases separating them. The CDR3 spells CASSWGQSYEQYF. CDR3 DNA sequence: TGTGCCAGCAGCTGGGGACAATCCTACGAGCAGTACTTC.

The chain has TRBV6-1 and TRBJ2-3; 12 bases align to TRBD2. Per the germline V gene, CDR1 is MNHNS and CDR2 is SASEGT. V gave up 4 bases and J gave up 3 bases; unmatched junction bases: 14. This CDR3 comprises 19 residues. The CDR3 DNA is TGTGCCAGCAGTGGAGGGCTAGCGGGAGGGCCAGTTAGGACAGATACGCAGTATTTT. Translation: CASSGGLAGGPVRTDTQYF.

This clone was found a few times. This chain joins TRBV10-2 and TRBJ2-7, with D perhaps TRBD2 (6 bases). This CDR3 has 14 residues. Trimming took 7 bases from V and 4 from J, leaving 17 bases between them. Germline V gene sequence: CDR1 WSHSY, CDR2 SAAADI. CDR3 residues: CASTPLAGSYEQYF. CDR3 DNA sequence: TGCGCCAGCACCCCTCTCGCGGGAAGTTACGAGCAGTACTTC.

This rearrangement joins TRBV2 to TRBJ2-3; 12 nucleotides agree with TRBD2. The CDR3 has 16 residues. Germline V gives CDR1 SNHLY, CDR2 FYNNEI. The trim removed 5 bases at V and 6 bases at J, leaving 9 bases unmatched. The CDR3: CASSLRLAGVGDTQYF. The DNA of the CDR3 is TGTGCCAGCAGTCTTAGACTAGCGGGAGTGGGGGATACGCAGTATTTT.

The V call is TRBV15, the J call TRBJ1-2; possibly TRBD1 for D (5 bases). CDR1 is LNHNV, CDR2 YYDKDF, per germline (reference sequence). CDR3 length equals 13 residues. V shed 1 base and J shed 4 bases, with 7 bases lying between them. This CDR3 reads CATSRGRVYGYTF. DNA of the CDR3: TGTGCCACCAGCAGAGGCAGGGTCTATGGCTACACCTTC.

This chain's CDR3 is CASSQNRGGQGARGNSPLHF. CDR3 nucleotides: TGTGCCAGCAGCCAAAACCGCGGGGGACAGGGGGCGAGAGGGAATTCACCCCTCCACTTT. The chain carries TRBV3-1 (or the pseudogene TRBV3-2) and TRBJ1-6, with TRBD1 matching over 12 bases. V shed 2 bases, J shed 7 bases, and the junction held 15 bases outside the gene matches. From germline, CDR1 is LGHDT and CDR2 YNNKEL (reference sequence). This CDR3 region has 20 residues.

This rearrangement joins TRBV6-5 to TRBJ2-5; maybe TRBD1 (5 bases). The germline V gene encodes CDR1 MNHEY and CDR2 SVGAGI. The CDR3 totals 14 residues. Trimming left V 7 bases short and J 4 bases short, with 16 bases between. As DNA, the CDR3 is TGTGCCAGCACCACGGATCTTAGGGGAGAGACCCAGTACTTC. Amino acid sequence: CASTTDLRGETQYF.

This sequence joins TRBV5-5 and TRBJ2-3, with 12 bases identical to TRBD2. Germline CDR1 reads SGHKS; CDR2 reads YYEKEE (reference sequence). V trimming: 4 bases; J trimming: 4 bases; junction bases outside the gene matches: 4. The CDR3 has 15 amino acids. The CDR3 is CASSPLAGGSDTQYF. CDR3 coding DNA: TGTGCCAGCAGCCCACTAGCGGGAGGTTCAGATACGCAGTATTTT.

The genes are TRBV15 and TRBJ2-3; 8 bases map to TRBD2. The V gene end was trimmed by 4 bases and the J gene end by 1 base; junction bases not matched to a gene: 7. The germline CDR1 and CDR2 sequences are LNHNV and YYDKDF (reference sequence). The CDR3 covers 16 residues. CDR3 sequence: CATSKNPGGGTDTQYF. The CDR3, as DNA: TGTGCCACCAGCAAGAATCCGGGAGGGGGCACAGATACGCAGTATTTT.

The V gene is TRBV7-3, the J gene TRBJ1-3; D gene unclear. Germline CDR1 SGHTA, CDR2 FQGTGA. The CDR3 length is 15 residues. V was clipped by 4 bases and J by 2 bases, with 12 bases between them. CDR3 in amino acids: CASSSNAGAGNTIYF. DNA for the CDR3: TGTGCCAGCAGCTCCAACGCCGGGGCTGGAAACACCATATATTTT.

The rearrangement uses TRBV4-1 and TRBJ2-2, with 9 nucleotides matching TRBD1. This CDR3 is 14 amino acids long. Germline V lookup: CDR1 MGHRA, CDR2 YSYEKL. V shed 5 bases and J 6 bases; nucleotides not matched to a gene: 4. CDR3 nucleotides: TGCGCCAGCAGCTTGGACAGGGGTTCCGGGGAGCTGTTTTTT. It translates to CASSLDRGSGELFF.

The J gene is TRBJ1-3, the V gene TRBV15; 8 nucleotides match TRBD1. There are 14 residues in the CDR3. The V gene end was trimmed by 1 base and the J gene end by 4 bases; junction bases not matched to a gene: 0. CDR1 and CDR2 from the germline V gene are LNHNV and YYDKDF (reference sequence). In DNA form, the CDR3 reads TGTGCCACCAGCAGAGGGACAGGGGGAAACACCATATATTTT. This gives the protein CATSRGTGGNTIYF.

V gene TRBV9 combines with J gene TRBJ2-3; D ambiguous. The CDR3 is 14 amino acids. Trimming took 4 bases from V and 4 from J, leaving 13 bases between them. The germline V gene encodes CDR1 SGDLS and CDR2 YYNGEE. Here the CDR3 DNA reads TGTGCCAGCAGCACCCCCCTTGGAGCAGATACGCAGTATTTT. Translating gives CASSTPLGADTQYF.

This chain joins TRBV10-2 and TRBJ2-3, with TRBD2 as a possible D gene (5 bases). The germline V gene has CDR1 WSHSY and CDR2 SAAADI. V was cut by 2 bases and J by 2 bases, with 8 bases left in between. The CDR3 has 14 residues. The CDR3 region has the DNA TGCGCCAGCAGTGAGGTCGGGGTCACAGATACGCAGTATTTT. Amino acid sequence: CASSEVGVTDTQYF.

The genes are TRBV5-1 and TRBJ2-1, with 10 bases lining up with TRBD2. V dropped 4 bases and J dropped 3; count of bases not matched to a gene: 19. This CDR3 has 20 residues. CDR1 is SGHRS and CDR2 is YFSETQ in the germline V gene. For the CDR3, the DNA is TGCGCCAGCAGCCATTATTCCCAGGGTAGGGGGACTAGCGTCTACAATGAGCAGTTCTTC. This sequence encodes CASSHYSQGRGTSVYNEQFF. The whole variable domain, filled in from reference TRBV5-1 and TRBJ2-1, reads KAGVTQTPRYLIKTRGQQVTLSCSPISGHRSVSWYQQTPGQGLQFLFEYFSETQRNKGNFPGRFSGRQFSNSRSEMNVSTLELGDSALYLCASSHYSQGRGTSVYNEQFFGPGTRLTVL.

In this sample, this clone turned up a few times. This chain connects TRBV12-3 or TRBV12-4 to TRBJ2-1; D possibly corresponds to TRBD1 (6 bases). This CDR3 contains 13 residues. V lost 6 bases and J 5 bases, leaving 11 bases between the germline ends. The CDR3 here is CASRPDSNNEQFF. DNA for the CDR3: TGTGCCAGCAGACCGGACAGCAACAATGAGCAGTTCTTC.

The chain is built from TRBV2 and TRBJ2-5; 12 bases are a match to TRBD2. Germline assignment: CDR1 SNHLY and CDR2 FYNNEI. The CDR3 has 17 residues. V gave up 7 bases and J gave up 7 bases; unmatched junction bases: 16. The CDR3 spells CASIPGTSGPTTGTQYF. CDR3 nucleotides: TGTGCCAGCATTCCCGGGACTAGCGGGCCAACAACTGGGACCCAGTACTTC.